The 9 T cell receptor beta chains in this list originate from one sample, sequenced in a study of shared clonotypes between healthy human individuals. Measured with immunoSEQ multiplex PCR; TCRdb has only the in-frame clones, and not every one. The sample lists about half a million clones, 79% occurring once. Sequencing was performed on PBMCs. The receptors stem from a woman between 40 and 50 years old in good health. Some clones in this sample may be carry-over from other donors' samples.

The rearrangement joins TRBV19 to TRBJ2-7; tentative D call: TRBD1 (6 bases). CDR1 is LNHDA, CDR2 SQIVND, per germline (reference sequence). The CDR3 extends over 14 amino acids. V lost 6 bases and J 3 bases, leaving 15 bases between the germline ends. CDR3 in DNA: TGTGCCAGTAGCATCCGGGACAATGACTACGAGCAGTACTTC. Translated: CASSIRDNDYEQYF.

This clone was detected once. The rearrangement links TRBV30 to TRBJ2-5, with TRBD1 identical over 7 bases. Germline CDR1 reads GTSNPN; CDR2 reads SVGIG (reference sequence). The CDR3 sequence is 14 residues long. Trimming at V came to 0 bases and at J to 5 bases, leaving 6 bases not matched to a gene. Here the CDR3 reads CAWSVLRGSETQYF. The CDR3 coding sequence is TGTGCCTGGAGTGTCCTCAGGGGGAGTGAGACCCAGTACTTC.

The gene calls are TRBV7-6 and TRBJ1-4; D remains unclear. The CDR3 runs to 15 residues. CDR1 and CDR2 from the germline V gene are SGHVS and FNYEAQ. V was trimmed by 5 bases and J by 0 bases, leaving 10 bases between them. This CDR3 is CASSPYRPTNEKLFF. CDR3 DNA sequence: TGTGCCAGCAGCCCTTACAGACCAACTAATGAAAAACTGTTTTTT.

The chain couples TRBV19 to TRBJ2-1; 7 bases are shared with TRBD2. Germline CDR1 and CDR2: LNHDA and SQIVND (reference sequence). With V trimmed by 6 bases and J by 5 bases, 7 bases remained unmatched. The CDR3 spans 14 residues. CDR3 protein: CASRRVAGNNEQFF. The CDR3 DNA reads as TGTGCCAGTAGAAGGGTAGCGGGTAACAATGAGCAGTTCTTC. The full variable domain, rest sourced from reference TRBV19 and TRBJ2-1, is DGGITQSPKYLFRKEGQNVTLSCEQNLNHDAMYWYRQDPGQGLRLIYYSQIVNDFQKGDIAEGYSVSREKKESFPLTVTSAQKNPTAFYLCASRRVAGNNEQFFGPGTRLTVL.

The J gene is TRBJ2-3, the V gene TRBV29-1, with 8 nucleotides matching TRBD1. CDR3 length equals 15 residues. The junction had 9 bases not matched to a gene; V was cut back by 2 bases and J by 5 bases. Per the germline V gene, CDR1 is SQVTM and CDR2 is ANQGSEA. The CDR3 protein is CSVETAGGALDTQYF. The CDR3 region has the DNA TGCAGCGTTGAAACGGCAGGGGGCGCTTTAGATACGCAGTATTTT.

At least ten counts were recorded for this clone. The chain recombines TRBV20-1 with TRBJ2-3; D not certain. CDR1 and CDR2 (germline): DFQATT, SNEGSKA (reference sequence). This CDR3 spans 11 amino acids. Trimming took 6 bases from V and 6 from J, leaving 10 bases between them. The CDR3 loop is CSAEDADTQYF. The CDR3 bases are TGCAGTGCCGAAGATGCGGATACGCAGTATTTT.

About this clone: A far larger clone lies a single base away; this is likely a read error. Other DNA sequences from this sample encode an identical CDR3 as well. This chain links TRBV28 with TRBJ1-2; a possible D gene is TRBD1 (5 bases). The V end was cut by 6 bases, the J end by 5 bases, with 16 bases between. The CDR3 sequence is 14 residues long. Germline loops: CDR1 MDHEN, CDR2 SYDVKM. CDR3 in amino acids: CASRTTGVRYGYTF. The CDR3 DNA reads TGTGCCAGCAGAACTACAGGAGTCCGGTATGGCTACACCTTC.

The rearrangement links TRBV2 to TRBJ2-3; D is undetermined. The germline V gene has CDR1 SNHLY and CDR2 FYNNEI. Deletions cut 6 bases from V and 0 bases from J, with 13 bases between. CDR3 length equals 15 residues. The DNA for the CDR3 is TGTGCCAGCAGCCCCACGGCATTAAGCACAGATACGCAGTATTTT. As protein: CASSPTALSTDTQYF.

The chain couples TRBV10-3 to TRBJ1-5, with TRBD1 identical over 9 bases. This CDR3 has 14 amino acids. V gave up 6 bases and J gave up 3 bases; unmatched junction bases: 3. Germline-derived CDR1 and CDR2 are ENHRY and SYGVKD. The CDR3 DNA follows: TGTGCCATCAGGGGACAGGGAATCAATCAGCCCCAGCATTTT. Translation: CAIRGQGINQPQHF.